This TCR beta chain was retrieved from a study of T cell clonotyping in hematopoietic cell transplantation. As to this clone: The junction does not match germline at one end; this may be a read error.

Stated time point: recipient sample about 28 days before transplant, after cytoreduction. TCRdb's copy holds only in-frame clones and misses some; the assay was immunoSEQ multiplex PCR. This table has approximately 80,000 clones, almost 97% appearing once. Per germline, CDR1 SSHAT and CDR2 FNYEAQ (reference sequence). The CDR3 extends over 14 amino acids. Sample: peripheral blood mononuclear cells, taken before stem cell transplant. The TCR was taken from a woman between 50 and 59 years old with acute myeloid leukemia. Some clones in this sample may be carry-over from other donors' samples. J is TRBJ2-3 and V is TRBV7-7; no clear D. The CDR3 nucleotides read TGTGCTAGCAGCTTAGCATCGGGCACAGATACGCAGTATTTT. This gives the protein CASSLASGTDTQYF.